This TCR beta chain appears in the sequencing data of a study of Ad26.COV2.S vaccination and SARS-CoV-2 variants. As for the study in general: Sample donor was a member of the COV1001 Ad26.COV2.S trial arm. Into the muscle, Ad26.COV2.S was dosed once or twice, 56 days apart. Regarding the study as a whole: Reportedly, after vaccination the spike-specific CD8+ and CD4+ T cell responses displayed substantial breadth.

Treatment of the sample: roughly 19 received Ad26.COV2.S at low or high dose, single or two shots; roughly five received placebo; per-sample allocation not given. Samples analyzed were those drawn on day 63 after the first vaccine or placebo injection. An adult of 18-55 years in Boston served as donor. As regards this clone: The antigen is undetermined.

This CDR3 has 14 amino acids. The V and J ends lost 5 bases and 2 bases, in that order; junction bases with no gene match: 4. The germline gives CDR1 SGHNT, CDR2 YENEEA. TCRdb keeps only in-frame clones here, not all; method: immunoSEQ multiplex PCR. The sample lists under 550,000 clones; around 89% were seen once. The chain recombines TRBV11-3 with TRBJ2-5, with 8 positions matching TRBD1. This TCR derives from a person between 18 and 65 years old who received the Ad26.COV2.S COVID-19 vaccine or a placebo. The sample here was peripheral blood, taken in a trial of Ad26.COV2.S vaccine versus placebo. The CDR3 DNA is TGTGCCAGCAGCAAGGACAGGGTTCAAGAGACCCAGTACTTC. Translation gives CASSKDRVQETQYF.